This TCR beta chain is drawn from a study of blood T cell repertoires in COVID-19. Whole-study context: The study drew acute and convalescent COVID-19 samples from the United States, Italy and Spain. The cDNA or gDNA used as material had been derived from T cells, B-cell-depleted T cells, or PBMCs.

Germline V gene data show CDR1 as SNHLY and CDR2 as FYNNEI. This CDR3 comprises 13 residues. The V segment lost 5 bases and the J segment 14 bases; nucleotides outside the gene matches: 10. Original data processing: Estimates of nucleated cell counts were drawn from the amplification of reference gene primers. Some clones are missing from TCRdb's copy, which holds only in-frame ones; the method was immunoSEQ multiplex PCR. V and J calls and clone size come straight from that table; D and trimming were deduced from the DNA. The sample yields roughly 120,000 clones, 70% to 90% seen once. The sequence was collected from a human donor in a cohort sampled during active COVID-19. This chain uses TRBV2 with TRBJ1-4; TRBD1 agrees at 8 bases. What was sequenced was peripheral blood. In DNA form, the CDR3 reads TGTGCCAGCAGTAGGGGACAGGAGGCGGTCCTGTTTTTT. It translates to CASSRGQEAVLFF.